This T cell receptor (beta chain) comes out of a study of T-cell memory formation after mild COVID-19. Study-wide background: TCR clusters were largely donor specific.

General study findings and limits: Contracting clones from day 15 to 85 showed balanced CD4/CD8; later expanders favored CD4+.

This clonotype was recorded a few times. No antigen is known for it. Germline-derived CDR1 and CDR2 are SNHLY and FYNNEI. The CDR3 sequence is 15 residues long. V was clipped by 8 bases and J by 2 bases, with 16 bases between them. Libraries for TCRalpha and TCRbeta carried sample barcodes and unique molecular identifiers via 5'RACE. TCRdb analysed the 5' RACE reads with MiXCR anew, one entry per CDR3 protein. This sample has a few hundred thousand distinct CDR3 sequences, with approximately 15% found just once. Sequencing input: PBMCs or a T cell subset sorted from them (not recorded which). The TCR sequence derives from a man between 18 and 35 years old who had mild COVID-19 (a few samples of this study predate the infection). Cell type and time point are not known. The rearrangement uses TRBV2 and TRBJ2-1; D assignment may be TRBD1 or TRBD2 (6 bases each). The DNA of the CDR3 is TGTGCCAGCGAGTTGGAGGGGGGAGCCTACAATGAGCAGTTCTTC. It is translated as CASELEGGAYNEQFF.